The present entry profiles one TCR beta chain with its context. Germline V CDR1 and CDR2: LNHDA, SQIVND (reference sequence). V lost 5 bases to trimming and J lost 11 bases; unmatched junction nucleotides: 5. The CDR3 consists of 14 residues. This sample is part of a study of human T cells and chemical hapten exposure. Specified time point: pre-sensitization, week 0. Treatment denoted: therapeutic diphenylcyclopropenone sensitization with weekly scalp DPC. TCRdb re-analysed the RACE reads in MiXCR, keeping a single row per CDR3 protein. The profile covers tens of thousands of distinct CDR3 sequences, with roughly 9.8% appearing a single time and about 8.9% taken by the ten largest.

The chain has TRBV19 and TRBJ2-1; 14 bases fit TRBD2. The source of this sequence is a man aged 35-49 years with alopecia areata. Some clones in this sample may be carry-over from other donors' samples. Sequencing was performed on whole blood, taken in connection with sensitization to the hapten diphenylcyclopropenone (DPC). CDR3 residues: CASSAGLAGAQQFF. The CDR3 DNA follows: TGTGCCAGTAGTGCGGGACTAGCGGGAGCCCAGCAGTTCTTC.